This T cell receptor (beta chain) emerged from a study of radiation and T cells in renal cell carcinoma. Whole-study findings and limits: Baseline intratumoral clonotype presence is unknown without pretreatment biopsies.

Concerning this clone itself: Its antigen is undetermined.

Clones were sequenced by immunoSEQ multiplex PCR, and TCRdb holds only the in-frame ones, with some missing. The sample shows about 59,000 clones, roughly three quarters of them seen only once. Described time point: baseline pretreatment blood. As for treatment: 15 Gy SBRT to primary tumor, nephrectomy 4 weeks later. Serial blood draws occurred at baseline and 2 and 4 weeks post-SBRT. This CDR3 comprises 15 residues. Germline-derived CDR1 and CDR2 are GTSNPN and SVGIG (reference sequence). V shed 3 bases and J shed 5 bases, with 16 bases lying between them. The rearrangement links TRBV30 to TRBJ2-2, with D maybe TRBD2 (7 bases). This sequence was found in a man in his 60s with renal cell carcinoma. The sequenced sample was blood, obtained from a patient whose treatment included radiotherapy and nephrectomy. The CDR3 DNA follows: TGTGCCTGGAGGGTTGCGGGGGCGATAACCGGGGAGCTGTTTTTT. Translating gives CAWRVAGAITGELFF.